The 20 T cell receptor beta chains below come from one sample, sequenced in a study of blood T cell repertoires in COVID-19. The table came from immunoSEQ multiplex PCR; TCRdb's copy has only in-frame clones and leaves some out. The sample carries approximately 160,000 clones, about 82% recorded once. Sequencing input: peripheral blood. The receptors were gathered from a man in his fifties with active or convalescent COVID-19.

The chain combines TRBV19 with TRBJ1-6; 9 nucleotides match TRBD1. This CDR3 contains 15 residues. Germline-derived CDR1 and CDR2 are LNHDA and SQIVND (reference sequence). V lost 5 bases to trimming and J lost 10 bases; unmatched junction nucleotides: 9. CDR3 amino acids: CASSPTGGSGSPLHF. CDR3 in DNA: TGTGCCAGTAGTCCGACAGGGGGGAGTGGGTCACCCCTCCACTTT.

This clone was seen just once. The J gene is TRBJ2-7, the V gene TRBV4-2, with 14 positions matching TRBD2. This CDR3 spans 17 amino acids. V lost 1 base and J lost 4; bases outside the gene matches: 6. Per the germline V gene, CDR1 is LGHNA and CDR2 is YNFKEQ. This CDR3 reads CASSQGSGLAGEYEQYF. CDR3 sequence (DNA): TGTGCCAGCAGCCAAGGGTCGGGACTAGCGGGAGAGTACGAGCAGTACTTC.

This clone turned up a few times. This rearrangement joins TRBV27 to TRBJ1-6; D is uncertain. CDR1 and CDR2 from the germline V gene are MNHEY and SMNVEV (reference sequence). V lost 6 bases and J 3 bases, leaving 21 bases between the germline ends. The CDR3 consists of 18 residues. CDR3 in DNA: TGTGCCAGCAGCCCGAGGCCCGGGGATATGGGCTATAATTCACCCCTCCACTTT. Protein sequence: CASSPRPGDMGYNSPLHF.

The gene calls are TRBV6-5 and TRBJ2-1, with D possibly being TRBD2 (5 bases). V lost 6 bases and J 0 bases, leaving 12 bases between the germline ends. CDR1 and CDR2 (germline): MNHEY, SVGAGI. The CDR3 spans 15 residues. The CDR3 DNA is TGTGCCAGCAGGGCCCGCAGCGGCTCCTACAATGAGCAGTTCTTC. The encoded protein is CASRARSGSYNEQFF.

This chain links TRBV11-3 with TRBJ1-6, with D uncertain. Trimming pared 0 bases from V and 13 bases from J, leaving 10 bases between. The CDR3 is 13 residues long. Looked up from germline, CDR1 is SGHNT and CDR2 is YENEEA. The CDR3 coding sequence is TGTGCCAGCAGCTTAGATGCCTTACGGCCCCTCCACTTT. Translation: CASSLDALRPLHF. Variable domain in full (rest from reference TRBV11-3 and TRBJ1-6): EAGVVQSPRYKIIEKKQPVAFWCNPISGHNTLYWYLQNLGQGPELLIRYENEEAVDDSQLPKDRFSAERLKGVDSTLKIQPAELGDSAVYLCASSLDALRPLHFGNGTRLTVT.

This sequence joins TRBV6-5 and TRBJ1-3; D is possibly TRBD1 (6 bases). Germline-derived CDR1 and CDR2 are MNHEY and SVGAGI. V was clipped by 2 bases and J by 0 bases, with 11 bases between them. The CDR3 covers 16 residues. The CDR3 region has the DNA TGTGCCAGCAGTTACAGGACAGACCCCTCTGGAAACACCATATATTTT. Its translation is CASSYRTDPSGNTIYF.

V usage is TRBV7-9 and J usage is TRBJ2-1; D gene unclear. V was clipped by 1 base and J by 9 bases, with 13 bases between them. Per germline, CDR1 SEHNR and CDR2 FQNEAQ (reference sequence). This CDR3 has 14 residues. The CDR3 protein is CASSLEVSYGEQFF. CDR3 DNA: TGTGCCAGCAGCTTAGAAGTGTCGTACGGTGAGCAGTTCTTC. Combining the CDR3 with reference TRBV7-9 and TRBJ2-1 gives the whole variable domain DTGVSQNPRHKITKRGQNVTFRCDPISEHNRLYWYRQTLGQGPEFLTYFQNEAQLEKSRLLSDRFSAERPKGSFSTLEIQRTEQGDSAMYLCASSLEVSYGEQFFGPGTRLTVL.

This clone is a singleton in its sample. The chain joins TRBV11-3 to TRBJ2-5, with D unresolved. Trimming took off 2 bases at V and 2 bases at J, with 12 bases between the two ends. The CDR3 is made up of 15 amino acids. Germline V gene lookup returns CDR1 SGHNT and CDR2 YENEEA. As DNA, the CDR3 is TGTGCCAGCAGCTTATCGCCGGTTACTCAAGAGACCCAGTACTTC. Its translation: CASSLSPVTQETQYF.

In its sample, this clone was seen a few times. This sequence joins TRBV24-1 and TRBJ2-2, with 7 bases lining up with TRBD1. Germline V lookup: CDR1 KGHDR, CDR2 SFDVKD. The CDR3 length is 15 residues. J gave up 5 bases and V 5 bases, and 7 bases lay outside the gene matches. The CDR3 DNA is TGTGCCACCAGTGGTACTCAGACAGGGACCGGGGAGCTGTTTTTT. Translation: CATSGTQTGTGELFF.

Turning to this clone: Distinct nucleotide sequences in the sample also encode this CDR3. V and J are TRBV7-9 and TRBJ2-2; D not resolved. Germline-derived CDR1 and CDR2 are SEHNR and FQNEAQ (reference sequence). CDR3 length: 11 residues. V was trimmed by 5 bases and J by 8 bases, leaving 6 bases between them. The CDR3 loop reads CASSRTGELFF. The CDR3 nucleotides are TGTGCCAGCAGCCGTACTGGGGAGCTGTTTTTT.

The rearrangement uses TRBV2 and TRBJ1-1, with TRBD1 matching 7 bases. This CDR3 is built from 15 residues. V shed 6 bases and J 0 bases; nucleotides not matched to a gene: 7. The germline V gene has CDR1 SNHLY and CDR2 FYNNEI. CDR3 in amino acids: CASRKDRPMNTEAFF. For the CDR3, the DNA is TGTGCCAGCAGGAAGGACAGGCCGATGAACACTGAAGCTTTCTTT.

This sequence joins TRBV10-3 and TRBJ1-2; 9 nucleotides match TRBD1. Losses at the gene ends were 3 bases for V and 4 bases for J; bases not matched to a gene: 6. This CDR3 has 15 residues. Germline lookup yields CDR1 ENHRY and CDR2 SYGVKD. DNA of the CDR3: TGTGCCATCAGTGATCAGGGACAGGGAGGCTATGGCTACACCTTC. Translation: CAISDQGQGGYGYTF.

The chain joins TRBV4-2 to TRBJ2-3; the match to TRBD2 covers 11 bases. The CDR3 totals 15 residues. With 2 bases clipped from V and 5 bases from J, the junction kept 3 bases outside the gene matches. Germline V lookup: CDR1 LGHNA, CDR2 YNFKEQ. CDR3 coding DNA: TGTGCCAGCAGCCAAAATAGCGGGAGGGAAGATACGCAGTATTTT. Amino acid sequence: CASSQNSGREDTQYF.

This chain joins TRBV30 and TRBJ2-7, with 7 bases aligning to TRBD2. The junction had 14 bases not matched to a gene; V was cut back by 4 bases and J by 2 bases. There are 16 residues in the CDR3. CDR1 and CDR2 (germline): GTSNPN, SVGIG (reference sequence). This chain's CDR3 is CAWNARSSGTTYEQYF. As DNA, the CDR3 is TGTGCCTGGAACGCGCGGTCTAGCGGAACCACCTACGAGCAGTACTTC.

This sequence joins TRBV19 and TRBJ1-4, with D possibly TRBD1 on 6 matching bases. The CDR3 is 15 amino acids. V lost 6 bases, J lost 0 bases, and 11 bases lay in between. Germline assignment: CDR1 LNHDA and CDR2 SQIVND (reference sequence). The CDR3 DNA reads as TGTGCCAGTAGGGAGCACAGGGCAACTAATGAAAAACTGTTTTTT. Translation: CASREHRATNEKLFF.

This chain links TRBV2 with TRBJ1-6; no clear D. The CDR3 covers 13 residues. The germline CDR1 and CDR2 sequences are SNHLY and FYNNEI. Trimming cost V 6 bases and J 8 bases, with 11 bases left between them. CDR3 sequence: CASRAEGDSPLHF. The CDR3 nucleotides are TGTGCCAGCAGGGCGGAGGGTGATTCACCCCTCCACTTT.

The chain is built from TRBV24-1 and TRBJ2-1; the match to TRBD2 covers 7 bases. CDR3 size: 16 residues. From germline, CDR1 is KGHDR and CDR2 SFDVKD. With V trimmed by 3 bases and J by 1 base, 5 bases remained unmatched. CDR3 residues: CATSDGWGGSYNEQFF. As DNA, the CDR3 is TGTGCCACCAGTGATGGTTGGGGGGGGTCCTACAATGAGCAGTTCTTC.

This clone was seen just once. This chain joins TRBV27 and TRBJ1-5; 7 bases line up with TRBD1. Germline loops: CDR1 MNHEY, CDR2 SMNVEV (reference sequence). This CDR3 spans 18 amino acids. J was trimmed by 0 bases and V by 5 bases; bases with no gene match: 13. The CDR3 loop is CASSVIGPRGYSNQPQHF. The CDR3 coding sequence is TGTGCCAGCAGTGTAATCGGCCCCAGGGGGTATAGCAATCAGCCCCAGCATTTT.

This chain joins TRBV27 and TRBJ2-3, with 8 bases fitting TRBD2. In germline, CDR1 is MNHEY, CDR2 SMNVEV (reference sequence). The CDR3 contains 15 residues. Trimming cost V 3 bases and J 4 bases; bases outside gene matches: 6. CDR3 sequence: CASSLTGLGPDTQYF. In DNA, the CDR3 is TGTGCCAGCAGTTTGACGGGACTAGGTCCAGATACGCAGTATTTT.

This clone came up a few times. The V and J genes are TRBV4-3 and TRBJ1-2; TRBD1 matches at 7 bases. Trimming took 1 base from V and 6 from J; bases not matched to a gene: 5. Germline CDR1 LGHNA, CDR2 YSLEER. The CDR3 is 14 amino acids. The CDR3 loop reads CASSQVDRVHGYTF. CDR3 sequence (DNA): TGCGCCAGCAGCCAAGTAGACAGGGTACATGGCTACACCTTC.